This is a list of T cell receptor beta chains from one sample in a study of blood T cell repertoires in COVID-19. Data came from immunoSEQ multiplex PCR; TCRdb stores just in-frame clones and leaves some out. This table has roughly 570,000 clones, about 89% appearing once. Sequencing was performed on peripheral blood. Receptors were obtained from a woman between 50 and 59 years old with COVID-19, enrolled during active disease. Each CDR3 is given with its conserved first and last residue. D genes are given only for firm matches. Only part of the rows carry a size: once, few, many, or a class if the clone is expanded.

v_gene	d_gene	j_gene	abundance	CDR3aa	CDR3nt
TRBV4-2	TRBD1	TRBJ1-1	.	CASSQRQGEAFF	TGTGCCAGCAGCCAAAGACAGGGAGAAGCTTTCTTT
TRBV5-1	TRBD1	TRBJ1-1	.	CASSLGPTGWTEAFF	TGCGCCAGCAGCTTGGGCCCGACAGGGTGGACTGAAGCTTTCTTT
TRBV9	.	TRBJ2-1	.	CASSPTGRGSYNEQFF	TGTGCCAGCAGCCCGACAGGAAGGGGGTCCTACAATGAGCAGTTCTTC
TRBV6-5	.	TRBJ1-2	once	CASSYTAQGGGYTF	TGTGCCAGCAGTTACACAGCTCAGGGAGGCGGCTACACCTTC
TRBV13	.	TRBJ1-2	.	CASSSRGGSDYTF	TGTGCCAGCAGCTCGCGAGGTGGGTCGGACTACACCTTC
TRBV11-2	.	TRBJ1-2	.	CASSLQDTYGYTF	TGTGCCAGCAGCCTCCAGGACACCTATGGCTACACCTTC
TRBV15	.	TRBJ1-6	.	CATSSTSSYNSPLHF	TGTGCCACCAGTTCGACTAGCTCCTATAATTCACCCCTCCACTTT
TRBV3-1/TRBV3-2	TRBD1	TRBJ1-4	.	CASSQDRDRGEKLFF	TGTGCCAGCAGCCAAGATAGGGACAGGGGTGAAAAACTGTTTTTT
TRBV9	TRBD2	TRBJ2-1	.	CASSVASGYNEQFF	TGTGCCAGCAGCGTGGCTAGCGGGTACAATGAGCAGTTCTTC
TRBV5-1	TRBD2	TRBJ2-3	.	CASSLQRGGGVGTDTQYF	TGCGCCAGCAGCTTGCAGCGGGGGGGCGGAGTAGGCACAGATACGCAGTATTTT
TRBV29-1	.	TRBJ1-2	.	CSVDRNYGYTF	TGCAGCGTTGACAGGAACTATGGCTACACCTTC
TRBV5-1	.	TRBJ2-7	.	CASSLRVGQYYEQYF	TGCGCCAGCAGCTTGCGTGTCGGACAGTACTACGAGCAGTACTTC
TRBV24-1	TRBD1	TRBJ1-2	.	CATRDRGIDGYTF	TGTGCCACCAGGGACAGGGGGATCGATGGCTACACCTTC
TRBV2	.	TRBJ1-6	.	CASRGGGAQGSPLHF	TGTGCCAGCAGGGGGGGTGGGGCGCAAGGATCACCCCTCCACTTT
TRBV5-4	TRBD1	TRBJ2-7	.	CASSLEGQRSYEQYF	TGTGCCAGCAGCTTGGAGGGACAGAGATCCTACGAGCAGTACTTC
TRBV11-2	.	TRBJ1-1	.	CASSLNRVGTEAFF	TGTGCCAGCAGCTTGAACAGGGTCGGAACTGAAGCTTTCTTT
TRBV6-2/TRBV6-3	TRBD1	TRBJ1-4	.	CASSHWTGSNEKLFF	TGTGCCAGCAGCCACTGGACAGGATCTAATGAAAAACTGTTTTTT
TRBV2	TRBD1	TRBJ2-1	.	CASSSDRGRGNEQFF	TGTGCCAGCAGTAGCGACAGGGGGCGTGGGAATGAGCAGTTCTTC
TRBV19	.	TRBJ2-7	.	CASSSPGQGITYEQYF	TGTGCCAGTAGTTCCCCAGGGCAGGGGATTACCTACGAGCAGTACTTC
TRBV20-1	TRBD1	TRBJ1-1	.	CSASGQGDTEAFF	TGCAGTGCTAGTGGACAGGGGGACACTGAAGCTTTCTTT
TRBV5-1	.	TRBJ1-2	.	CASSSGPHQGGYTF	TGCGCCAGCAGCTCGGGACCCCATCAGGGGGGCTACACCTTC
TRBV14	.	TRBJ2-7	.	CASSNSGEGYEQYF	TGTGCCAGCAGCAATAGCGGAGAGGGCTACGAGCAGTACTTC
TRBV29-1	.	TRBJ2-2	.	CSVEEVGRADDTGELFF	TGCAGCGTTGAAGAAGTAGGCCGTGCGGATGACACCGGGGAGCTGTTTTTT
TRBV21-1	.	TRBJ1-2	.	CASSNFVKFSLSLSYGYTF	TGTGCCAGCAGCAACTTCGTAAAATTCTCCCTATCGCTATCCTATGGCTACACCTTC
TRBV12-3/TRBV12-4	TRBD2	TRBJ2-3	.	CASSLAGMYTQYF	TGTGCCAGCAGCCTAGCGGGCATGTATACGCAGTATTTT
TRBV5-4	.	TRBJ2-5	few	CASSPSGRDQETQYF	TGTGCCAGCAGCCCCTCCGGCAGGGATCAAGAGACCCAGTACTTC
TRBV10-1	TRBD1	TRBJ2-5	.	CASSRGTGGFETQYF	TGCGCCAGCAGCCGCGGGACAGGTGGTTTTGAGACCCAGTACTTC
TRBV29-1	TRBD1	TRBJ1-2	.	CSAETGPSPDGYTF	TGCAGCGCTGAGACAGGGCCCTCCCCAGATGGCTACACCTTC
TRBV5-4	.	TRBJ1-6	.	CASSPQSRNSPLHF	TGTGCCAGCAGCCCTCAGTCCCGTAATTCACCCCTCCACTTT
TRBV3-1/TRBV3-2	TRBD1	TRBJ1-2	.	CASSRNQGAYGYTF	TGTGCCAGCAGCCGTAACCAGGGGGCCTATGGCTACACCTTC
TRBV6-6	TRBD2	TRBJ2-4	once	CASSPSGLAKNIQYF	TGTGCCAGCAGTCCTAGCGGGTTAGCCAAAAACATTCAGTACTTC
TRBV7-2	TRBD1	TRBJ2-3	.	CASSFPKGTGRRDTQYF	TGTGCCAGCAGCTTCCCCAAAGGGACAGGGAGACGGGATACGCAGTATTTT
TRBV6-1	TRBD2	TRBJ2-5	.	CASSEPYRGGYQETQYF	TGTGCCAGCAGTGAACCTTACCGGGGGGGTTACCAAGAGACCCAGTACTTC
TRBV19	TRBD1	TRBJ2-7	.	CASSSPRDRGGDEQYF	TGTGCCAGTAGTTCTCCCCGGGACAGGGGGGGGGACGAGCAGTACTTC
TRBV28	.	TRBJ2-1	.	CASSFPTGNEQFF	TGTGCCAGCAGTTTCCCGACAGGCAATGAGCAGTTCTTC
TRBV10-2	TRBD1	TRBJ1-1	once	CASKDTGEDTEAFF	TGCGCCAGCAAAGATACAGGGGAAGACACTGAAGCTTTCTTT